Below are 27 T cell receptor beta chains sequenced from a single sample in a study of T-cell memory formation after mild COVID-19 (dated by TCRdb to the early 2020s). The library was made by 5' RACE. TCRdb names Illumina NovaSeq 6000 as the instrument used. TCRdb reran the public reads through fastp at Q25 and MiXCR, keeping productive beta chains. Merged by CDR3 protein, the rows form single entries marked with the most common genes and DNA. The sample yields approximately 300,000 distinct CDR3 sequences; under 8.5% were counted once. The top ten constitute approximately 22% of the sample. Sequenced input: PBMCs or a T cell subset sorted from them (not recorded which). These receptors originate from a man aged 18 to 30 who had mild COVID-19 (a few samples of this study predate the infection). The sample titles of this study are shuffled in the database, so cell type and time point are left out; the donor was told from shared clones.

In DNA form, the CDR3 reads TGTGCCAGCAGCTCAGGCCCGGGGGGGCTCAACGAGCAGTACTTC. The encoded protein is CASSSGPGGLNEQYF. The rearrangement uses TRBV7-2 and TRBJ2-7; 8 nucleotides align to TRBD2. After removal of 4 bases from V and 5 bases from J, the junction contained 10 bases not matched to a gene. The germline CDR1 and CDR2 sequences are SGHTA and FQGNSA. The CDR3 has 15 amino acids.

The CDR3 sequence is CASSRTLPIYNQPQHF. The DNA of the CDR3 is TGTGCCAGCAGTCGGACATTGCCTATATACAATCAGCCCCAGCATTTT. The rearrangement links TRBV6-5 to TRBJ1-5; D might be TRBD1 (5 bases). CDR1 is MNHEY, CDR2 SVGAGI, per germline. This CDR3 is 16 amino acids long. V lost 5 bases and J 3 bases, leaving 17 bases between the germline ends.

This clonotype was found a few times. The rearrangement joins TRBV9 to TRBJ2-3; 12 bases agree with TRBD2. Trimming at V came to 2 bases and at J to 3 bases, leaving 7 bases not matched to a gene. The CDR3 is made up of 17 amino acids. The germline gives CDR1 SGDLS, CDR2 YYNGEE. Here the CDR3 reads CASSVSLLAGGTDTQYF. The CDR3 region has the DNA TGTGCCAGCAGCGTCAGTCTACTAGCGGGGGGAACAGATACGCAGTATTTT. Variable domain in full (rest from reference TRBV9 and TRBJ2-3): DSGVTQTPKHLITATGQRVTLRCSPRSGDLSVYWYQQSLDQGLQFLIQYYNGEERAKGNILERFSAQQFPDLHSELNLSSLELGDSALYFCASSVSLLAGGTDTQYFGPGTRLTVL.

The sample holds many counts of this clonotype. This chain connects TRBV20-1 to TRBJ1-2, with D perhaps matching TRBD1 (6 bases). Germline CDR1 reads DFQATT; CDR2 reads SNEGSKA (reference sequence). The CDR3 has 14 residues. Between the trimmed V and J ends, which lost 6 bases and 5 bases, there was a span of 19 bases. CDR3 sequence: CSAAPTGKPYGYTF. The CDR3 nucleotides read TGCAGTGCCGCACCCACAGGGAAGCCTTATGGCTACACCTTC.

This clonotype has only a few counts. The chain is built from TRBV6-5 and TRBJ2-2; TRBD2 aligns across 8 bases. The CDR3 totals 14 residues. Germline V CDR1 and CDR2: MNHEY, SVGAGI. Trimming took 6 bases from V and 6 from J; bases not matched to a gene: 6. The CDR3 reads CASRRGGAAGELFF. In DNA form, the CDR3 reads TGTGCCAGCAGACGGGGGGGGGCCGCCGGGGAGCTGTTTTTT.

This clonotype was seen a handful of times. This chain links TRBV4-1 with TRBJ1-5, with TRBD1 as a possible D gene (5 bases). Trimming shortened V by 0 bases and J by 8 bases, and 14 bases separated the two germline ends. From germline, CDR1 is MGHRA and CDR2 YSYEKL. The length of the CDR3 is 15 residues. DNA of the CDR3: TGCGCCAGCAGCCAAGATTTCGGCAGGGTGGAGCCCCAGCATTTT. It translates to CASSQDFGRVEPQHF.

The V gene is TRBV7-9, the J gene TRBJ2-1, with D tentatively TRBD1 (6 bases). The CDR3 covers 13 residues. Germline CDR1 SEHNR, CDR2 FQNEAQ (reference sequence). V lost 10 bases to trimming and J lost 4 bases, with 14 bases between them. CDR3 in DNA: TGTGCCACAGAACGGACAGATTACAATGAGCAGTTCTTC. This gives the protein CATERTDYNEQFF.

This clonotype has more than one count but fewer than ten. The CDR3 DNA follows: TGTGCCAGCATGTTCACCACCGCCTACGAGCAGTACTTC. This sequence encodes CASMFTTAYEQYF. This chain joins TRBV6-2 or TRBV6-3 and TRBJ2-7; D unresolved. This CDR3 is built from 13 residues. The ends were cut back, 7 bases at V and 2 bases at J, with 12 bases in the middle. Germline CDR1 reads MNHEY; CDR2 reads SVGEGT.

This chain joins TRBV3-1 and TRBJ2-3; possible D gene TRBD2, 6 bases. CDR1 and CDR2 from the germline V gene are LGHDT and YNNKEL (reference sequence). The CDR3 contains 16 residues. V dropped 0 bases and J dropped 8 bases, with 18 bases sitting between them. The CDR3 DNA reads TGTGCCAGCAGCCAAGAACGGCCGGGGGTGACGGGTACGCAGTATTTT. Its translation: CASSQERPGVTGTQYF.

V usage is TRBV20-1 and J usage is TRBJ2-1, with D perhaps matching TRBD2 (7 bases). V shed 0 bases and J shed 7 bases, with 25 bases lying between them. CDR1 and CDR2 from the germline V gene are DFQATT and SNEGSKA (reference sequence). The length of the CDR3 is 18 residues. In nucleotides, the CDR3 is TGCAGTGCTAGAGACGGCTCCGCGGGGGCGTTCTTTATGAATGAGCAGTTCTTC. Translation: CSARDGSAGAFFMNEQFF.

This clonotype occurred a few times. The chain employs TRBV20-1 and TRBJ2-4; tentatively, D is TRBD1 (6 bases). Germline values: CDR1 DFQATT, CDR2 SNEGSKA (reference sequence). V shed 4 bases and J shed 0 bases, with 13 bases lying between them. This CDR3 comprises 15 residues. The CDR3 sequence: CSAKKIQGAKNIQYF. CDR3 DNA sequence: TGCAGTGCTAAGAAGATACAGGGAGCCAAAAACATTCAGTACTTC.

The table lists this clonotype with many counts. The J gene is TRBJ2-3, the V gene TRBV4-3; the match to TRBD1 covers 11 bases. V was pared by 0 bases and J by 3 bases, with 5 bases of the junction left unmatched. The CDR3 spans 17 residues. The germline V gene has CDR1 LGHNA and CDR2 YSLEER. The CDR3 DNA sequence: TGCGCCAGCAGCCAAGAGGGACAGGGGGTGACGACAGATACGCAGTATTTT. Its protein is CASSQEGQGVTTDTQYF.

This rearrangement joins TRBV5-1 to TRBJ1-6, with 7 bases that match TRBD1. The CDR3 loop spans 15 amino acids. V shed 0 bases and J 5 bases; nucleotides not matched to a gene: 2. Germline CDR1 is SGHRS and CDR2 is YFSETQ. The CDR3 is CASSLVDRDNSPLHF. The DNA of the CDR3 is TGCGCCAGCAGCTTGGTCGACAGGGATAATTCACCCCTCCACTTT.

Worth noting for this clonotype: Possible read error: a much larger clone is one base away. The rearrangement uses TRBV7-2 and TRBJ1-1, with D perhaps TRBD1 (5 bases). Germline CDR1 is SGHTA and CDR2 is FQGNSA. The CDR3 runs to 15 residues. The CDR3 DNA reads TGTGCCGGCAGCTTAGGGCCTCTGGGGGGCACTGAAGCTTTCTTT. Translation gives CAGSLGPLGGTEAFF. The variable domain in full, with the rest retrieved from reference TRBV7-2 and TRBJ1-1, is GAGVSQSPSNKVTEKGKDVELRCDPISGHTALYWYRQSLGQGLEFLIYFQGNSAPDKSGLPSDRFSAERTGGSVSTLTIQRTQQEDSAVYLCAGSLGPLGGTEAFFGQGTRLTVV.

The sample holds a few counts of this clonotype. This sequence joins TRBV6-2 or TRBV6-3 and TRBJ2-1, with D unresolved. V gave up 2 bases and J gave up 9 bases, with 14 bases separating them. CDR1 is MNHEY, CDR2 SVGEGT, per germline. The CDR3 is made up of 14 amino acids. The CDR3 nucleotides read TGTGCCAGCAGTTACACCACTATCAACGGTGAGCAGTTCTTC. Amino acids: CASSYTTINGEQFF.

This clonotype came up a few times. The genes are TRBV12-3 or TRBV12-4 and TRBJ2-7, with 7 bases matching TRBD1. There are 12 residues in the CDR3. V lost 6 bases and J lost 3; bases outside the gene matches: 2. In DNA form, the CDR3 reads TGTGCCAGCAGCCGGGACAGCTACGAGCAGTACTTC. Amino acid sequence: CASSRDSYEQYF.

The chain recombines TRBV4-3 with TRBJ1-6, with D unresolved. Deletions cut 0 bases from V and 5 bases from J, with 14 bases between. This CDR3 has 17 amino acids. CDR1 is LGHNA and CDR2 is YSLEER in the germline V gene. This CDR3 reads CASSQDEAGVNNSPLHF. The CDR3 DNA reads as TGCGCCAGCAGCCAAGATGAGGCAGGCGTCAATAATTCACCCCTCCACTTT.

V usage is TRBV5-1 and J usage is TRBJ1-1; D uncertain. The V gene's germline CDR1 is SGHRS and CDR2 YFSETQ. V lost 2 bases and J lost 7, with 15 bases in between. This CDR3 comprises 14 residues. This chain's CDR3 is CASSFFSSSGEAFF. The CDR3 DNA is TGCGCCAGCAGCTTCTTTTCTTCATCGGGTGAAGCTTTCTTT.

The rearrangement joins TRBV6-2 or TRBV6-3 to TRBJ2-3, with a tentative D call TRBD1 (5 bases). With 2 bases removed from V and 2 bases from J, the gap between germline ends came to 11 bases. This CDR3 has 15 residues. Germline-derived CDR1 and CDR2 are MNHEY and SVGEGT. CDR3 DNA: TGTGCCAGCAGTTACCGCGCAGGGTCCACAGATACGCAGTATTTT. Translated: CASSYRAGSTDTQYF.

This clonotype occurred a few times. The chain combines TRBV21-1 with TRBJ2-1. TRBV21-1 counts as a pseudogene. The CDR3 loop spans 15 amino acids. As DNA, the CDR3 is TGTGCCAGCAGCAAAGACCCCGGCCCCTACAATGAGCAGTTCTTC. It translates to CASSKDPGPYNEQFF.

This sequence joins TRBV6-5 and TRBJ1-1; TRBD1 is a possible D gene (6 bases). Trimming left V 6 bases short and J 2 bases short, with 16 bases between. This CDR3 contains 15 residues. The germline CDR1 and CDR2 sequences are MNHEY and SVGAGI. The chain's CDR3 is CASRGNRVANTEAFF. The CDR3 bases are TGTGCCAGCAGGGGGAACAGGGTCGCTAACACTGAAGCTTTCTTT.

This clonotype occurred many times. The V call is TRBV5-4, the J call TRBJ2-1; 7 nucleotides agree with TRBD2. CDR3 size: 15 residues. Germline V gives CDR1 SGHNT, CDR2 YYREEE (reference sequence). Trimming at V came to 4 bases and at J to 0 bases, leaving 4 bases not matched to a gene. CDR3 nucleotides: TGTGCCAGCAGCCAGACTAGCAGCTCCTACAATGAGCAGTTCTTC. Protein sequence: CASSQTSSSYNEQFF.

This clonotype was counted only a few times. This chain uses TRBV5-1 with TRBJ2-1, with 9 bases matching TRBD2. V dropped 2 bases and J dropped 5; count of bases not matched to a gene: 5. CDR1 is SGHRS, CDR2 YFSETQ, per germline. The CDR3 length is 15 residues. The CDR3 sequence: CASSFSGGPNNEQFF. The DNA of the CDR3 is TGCGCCAGCAGCTTTAGCGGGGGACCCAACAATGAGCAGTTCTTC.

This clonotype came up a few times. Sequence at one end of the junction differs from germline and may be a read error. This chain links TRBV7-2 with TRBJ1-4; 9 positions agree with TRBD1. CDR1 and CDR2 from the germline V gene are SGHTA and FQGNSA. The CDR3 has 15 residues. The CDR3 sequence is CASSLGQGTNEKLFF. In DNA, the CDR3 is TGTGCCAGCAGTTTAGGACAGGGGACTAATGAAAAACTGTTTTTT.

V gene TRBV18 combines with J gene TRBJ1-2; TRBD1 might be the D (5 bases). CDR1 and CDR2 (germline): KGHSH, LQKENI. The CDR3 is 15 amino acids. V gave up 3 bases and J gave up 8 bases, with 19 bases separating them. The CDR3 bases are TGTGCCAGCTCACCCCGGCGGGGACCGACAATGGGCTACACCTTC. Translated: CASSPRRGPTMGYTF.

This clonotype was counted between two and nine times. The CDR3 coding sequence is TGCGCCAGCCACCCCTTGCCGGTGAACACTGAAGCTTTCTTT. Residues: CASHPLPVNTEAFF. The chain combines TRBV5-1 with TRBJ1-1; no firm D call. In germline, CDR1 is SGHRS, CDR2 YFSETQ. The CDR3 consists of 14 residues. Trimming removed 7 bases from V and 0 bases from J, with 13 bases in between.

Many counts were recorded for this clonotype. The V and J genes are TRBV20-1 and TRBJ2-5; TRBD2 matches 8 bases. With V trimmed by 5 bases and J by 5 bases, 13 bases remained unmatched. The germline V gene encodes CDR1 DFQATT and CDR2 SNEGSKA (reference sequence). The CDR3 sequence is 15 residues long. CDR3 loop: CSAPRGSGVRETQYF. Written as DNA, the CDR3 is TGCAGTGCTCCCCGTGGTAGCGGGGTAAGGGAGACCCAGTACTTC.